The T cell receptor beta chain described here comes from a study of CD8 T cells in ankylosing spondylitis. Comments on this clonotype: Its target is unknown.

Using quantitative 5'-RACE with molecular barcodes, the authors made TCR beta libraries. TCRdb redid the calling of the 5' RACE reads with MiXCR, one entry per CDR3 protein. The sample shows fewer than 750,000 distinct CDR3 sequences, under 20% of them seen only once. V was shortened by 1 base and J by 4 bases, with 14 bases between the two germline ends. Germline V CDR1 and CDR2: SGHTA, FQGNSA. The CDR3 is 16 amino acids. Whole-study findings and limits: In the blood and synovial fluid of reactive arthritis, some motif variants had been previously reported. According to the report, clones linked to the disease were significantly enriched in matched synovial fluid samples taken from ankylosing spondylitis patients. What appeared characteristic of ankylosing spondylitis blood was a TCR beta motif of eight or nine highly homologous variants. Clones linked to the disease showed a CD8+ phenotype. They occurred at relatively low frequencies in peripheral blood.

Sequenced material: blood, either unsorted or a sorted T cell fraction (not recorded which). This clonotype was obtained from a male donor with ankylosing spondylitis. The chain is built from TRBV7-2 and TRBJ2-1, with D unresolved. The CDR3 nucleotides are TGTGCCAGCAGCTTAGTGTCCCGGCGCCGGTACAATGAGCAGTTCTTC. This gives the protein CASSLVSRRRYNEQFF.